This entry is about one T cell receptor beta chain. The record originates from a study of identical twins. Unique molecular identifiers were in the cDNA, with template-switch universal primer binding. MiXCR, applied by TCRdb to the 5' RACE reads, yields one record per CDR3 protein. The table lists under 800,000 distinct CDR3 sequences, around 21% of them singletons. Per the germline V gene, CDR1 is MNHEY and CDR2 is SVGEGT. The CDR3 is 15 residues long. V lost 8 bases to trimming and J lost 4 bases, with 18 bases between them. The sample was also reused in another study, on T cells expressing NK-cell markers. That publication notes: Cells sorted as CD3+CD56+NKG2C+, CD3+CD56+NKG2C- and CD3+CD56-NKG2C+ T cells supplied the TCR beta repertoires. The sequencing cohort of eight donors included seven HCMV-seropositive individuals and one seronegative individual.

This sequence originates from a woman between 18 and 30 years old in good health. Sequencing was carried out using PBMCs. The chain joins TRBV6-2 or TRBV6-3 to TRBJ2-1; weak D call: TRBD1 (6 bases). This CDR3 reads CASPRCTGSYNEQFF. Written as DNA, the CDR3 is TGTGCCAGCCCAAGGTGCACAGGGTCATACAATGAGCAGTTCTTC.